This TCR beta chain was observed in a study of blood T cell repertoires in COVID-19. Study information: Samples representing acute and convalescent COVID-19 were sourced from the United States, Italy and Spain. PBMCs, B-cell-depleted T cells, or T cells provided the cDNA or gDNA that made up the material.

Recruited during active infection, patients (from Seattle) were subsequently followed longitudinally. The repertoire was sequenced with immunoSEQ multiplex PCR; TCRdb's copy has only in-frame clones and lacks some. The table shows about 250,000 clones, with 88% occurring only once. CDR3 length: 17 amino acids. From germline, CDR1 is SGHRS and CDR2 YFSETQ. V was pared by 4 bases and J by 5 bases, with 24 bases between. Specimen: peripheral blood. V usage is TRBV5-1 and J usage is TRBJ2-5; tentative D call: TRBD1 (5 bases). This receptor was taken from a woman in her thirties with COVID-19, enrolled during active disease. The CDR3 region is CASSQTGQGRNRETQYF. CDR3 in DNA: TGCGCCAGCAGCCAGACCGGGCAGGGTCGGAATCGTGAGACCCAGTACTTC.